This T cell receptor (beta chain) was observed in a study of blood T cell repertoires in COVID-19. At the level of the study: Recovered Cohort 3 donors showed two negative PCRs, clearance, or symptom resolution. PBMCs, B-cell-depleted T cells, or T cells provided the cDNA or gDNA that made up the material.

Participants were aged about 18 to 100 years, lived in 24 US areas, and enrolled virtually. In assigning cohorts, the study relied on participant-reported clinical history. Trimming pared 2 bases from V and 10 bases from J, leaving 13 bases between. The CDR3 spans 13 residues. This table comes from immunoSEQ multiplex PCR, and its TCRdb copy is limited to in-frame clones, with some not included. The table shows roughly 200,000 clones, with 86% occurring only once. The chain recombines TRBV12-3 or TRBV12-4 with TRBJ2-3, with D tentatively TRBD2 (6 bases). Sequencing was performed on PBMCs or T cells enriched from blood (not recorded which). This clonotype was sampled from a woman aged 40 to 50 in a cohort exposed to, infected with or recovered from COVID-19 (not recorded which). The CDR3 is CASSLYGGEAQYF. CDR3 DNA: TGTGCCAGCAGTTTATACGGGGGAGAGGCGCAGTATTTT.